Described below is a single T cell receptor beta chain sequence and its context. The data stem from a study of blood T cell repertoires in COVID-19. Study overall: Nucleic acid was either cDNA or gDNA, and it came from T cells, B-cell-depleted T cells, or PBMCs.

Cohorts were determined from participant-reported clinical history. Two consecutive negative NP/OP PCR tests, clearance, or resolved symptoms defined Cohort 3 recovery. Sequencing was performed with immunoSEQ multiplex PCR; in TCRdb, only in-frame clones are kept and a portion is missing. The profile shows 200,000 to 250,000 clones, 85% to 90% of them singletons. V trimming: 7 bases; J trimming: 5 bases; junction bases outside the gene matches: 7. The CDR3 has 13 amino acids. Germline V gene lookup returns CDR1 SNHLY and CDR2 FYNNEI. The chain has TRBV2 and TRBJ1-2; 7 bases are shared with TRBD1. This TCR was recovered from a woman aged 25 to 39 who had recovered from COVID-19. Specimen: PBMCs or T cells enriched from blood (not recorded which). This CDR3 is CASIDREEYGYTF. DNA of the CDR3: TGTGCCAGCATTGACAGGGAGGAGTATGGCTACACCTTC. Full variable domain (outside the CDR3, taken from reference TRBV2 and TRBJ1-2): EPEVTQTPSHQVTQMGQEVILRCVPISNHLYFYWYRQILGQKVEFLVSFYNNEISEKSEIFDDQFSVERPDGSNFTLKIRSTKLEDSAMYFCASIDREEYGYTFGSGTRLTVV.